This entry lists 15 T cell receptor beta chains sequenced from one sample in a study of T cells expressing NK-cell markers. TCRdb reprocessed the 5' RACE reads, keeping one entry per CDR3 protein, no DNA. The sample data list 500,000 or so distinct CDR3 sequences. Sequencing input: blood T cells: a sorted CD56 or NKG2C T cell subset, CD4+ or CD8+ T cells, or bulk PBMC T cells (not recorded which). These receptors originate from a man aged 18 to 29 in good health.

The chain employs TRBV5-1 and TRBJ1-1; without DNA, the TCRdb call of TRBD1 cannot be checked. The CDR3 consists of 13 residues. From germline, CDR1 is SGHRS and CDR2 YFSETQ. CDR3 protein: CASHKGLNTEAFF.

The chain joins TRBV12-3 or TRBV12-4 to TRBJ2-5; the TRBD1 assignment by TCRdb is unverifiable without DNA. This CDR3 spans 17 amino acids. CDR3 residues: CASSLSWWGRGRETQYF.

The V and J genes are TRBV7-9 and TRBJ2-1; TCRdb outputs TRBD1, but without DNA this stays unchecked. Germline V CDR1 and CDR2: SEHNR, FQNEAQ (reference sequence). This CDR3 has 16 amino acids. The CDR3 region is CASSFVAGRVDNEQFF.

The chain joins TRBV10-3 to TRBJ1-2; TCRdb outputs TRBD1, but without DNA this stays unchecked. Germline loops: CDR1 ENHRY, CDR2 SYGVKD. The CDR3 has 13 residues. CDR3 loop: CALRDGRDYGYTF.

The J gene is TRBJ2-3, the V gene TRBV5-1; the D gene TCRdb calls, TRBD1, cannot be checked with no DNA. CDR3 length equals 20 residues. Germline V CDR1 and CDR2: SGHRS, YFSETQ. This CDR3 is CASSGGDRGQLAVSTHTQYF.

The chain uses TRBV27 and TRBJ1-2; the D call of TRBD1 rests on TCRdb alone, since no DNA is present to check it. In germline, CDR1 is MNHEY, CDR2 SMNVEV (reference sequence). CDR3 size: 15 residues. The CDR3 sequence: CASRPRTAPVYGYTF.

The V and J genes are TRBV7-9 and TRBJ2-7. Germline CDR1 is SEHNR and CDR2 is FQNEAQ (reference sequence). The CDR3 is 12 residues long. This chain's CDR3 is CASSASNYEQYF.

CDR3 amino acids: CASSQGAGASYGYTF. The chain recombines TRBV3-1 with TRBJ1-2; there is no DNA to check the TCRdb D call of TRBD1. The CDR3 covers 15 residues. CDR1 and CDR2 from the germline V gene are LGHDT and YNNKEL (reference sequence).

The chain has TRBV20-1 and TRBJ2-1. This CDR3 has 15 residues. Germline values: CDR1 DFQATT, CDR2 SNEGSKA (reference sequence). The CDR3 here is CSAPSLAASYNEQFF.

This chain joins TRBV29-1 and TRBJ2-5; lacking DNA, the TRBD1 call made by TCRdb goes unchecked. CDR1 SQVTM and CDR2 ANQGSEA come from the germline V gene. The CDR3 length is 13 residues. The CDR3: CSAPFGGLETQYF.

J is TRBJ2-1 and V is TRBV7-9; TCRdb picks TRBD2, but there is no DNA to check that call. Germline values: CDR1 SEHNR, CDR2 FQNEAQ (reference sequence). This CDR3 spans 15 amino acids. CDR3: CASSLVVSSGNEQFF.

This chain connects TRBV5-1 to TRBJ2-7; TCRdb indicates TRBD2, and absent DNA this call remains unverified. Germline assignment: CDR1 SGHRS and CDR2 YFSETQ. This CDR3 comprises 14 residues. The chain's CDR3 is CATRGEAGGYEQYF.

Here the CDR3 reads CASSGPSGQETQYF. The chain is built from TRBV7-9 and TRBJ2-5; TCRdb lists TRBD2, though no DNA is available to test this call. There are 14 residues in the CDR3. Looked up from germline, CDR1 is SEHNR and CDR2 is FQNEAQ (reference sequence).

V is TRBV7-3 and J is TRBJ2-3. This CDR3 has 14 amino acids. From germline, CDR1 is SGHTA and CDR2 FQGTGA. CDR3 sequence: CASSLYETRDTQYF.

The gene calls are TRBV7-9 and TRBJ1-3. Looked up from germline, CDR1 is SEHNR and CDR2 is FQNEAQ (reference sequence). The length of the CDR3 is 12 residues. The CDR3 loop reads CGTDSSGNTIYF.